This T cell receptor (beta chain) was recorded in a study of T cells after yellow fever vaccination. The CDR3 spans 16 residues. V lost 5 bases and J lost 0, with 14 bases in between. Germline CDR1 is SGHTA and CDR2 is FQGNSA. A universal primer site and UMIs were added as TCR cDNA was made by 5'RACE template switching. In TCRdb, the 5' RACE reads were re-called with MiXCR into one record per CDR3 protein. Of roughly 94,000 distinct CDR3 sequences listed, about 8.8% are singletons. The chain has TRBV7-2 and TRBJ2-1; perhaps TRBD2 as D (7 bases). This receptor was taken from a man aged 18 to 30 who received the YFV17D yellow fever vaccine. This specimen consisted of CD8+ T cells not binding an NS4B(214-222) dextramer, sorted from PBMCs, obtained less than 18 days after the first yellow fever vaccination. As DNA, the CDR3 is TGTGCCAGCAGCGGGGGGGGGGGCAGCTCCTACAATGAGCAGTTCTTC. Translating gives CASSGGGGSSYNEQFF.